This T cell receptor beta chain was captured in a study of neoadjuvant anti-PD-1 for oral cavity cancer. V was pared by 3 bases and J by 8 bases, with 4 bases between. From germline, CDR1 is DFQATT and CDR2 SNEGSKA (reference sequence). The CDR3 runs to 9 residues. Indicated time point: after neoadjuvant nivolumab, at surgical resection. Data came from immunoSEQ multiplex PCR; TCRdb stores just in-frame clones and leaves some out. The table includes under 15,000 clones, 70% to 75% detected once. The receptor was isolated from a person aged 40 to 85 with oral cavity squamous cell carcinoma. The chain recombines TRBV20-1 with TRBJ1-2; D is unclear. Sequenced here: PBMCs, sampled after nivolumab (anti-PD-1) treatment. CDR3 in amino acids: CSASLGYTF. In nucleotides, the CDR3 is TGCAGTGCTAGCCTCGGCTACACCTTC.